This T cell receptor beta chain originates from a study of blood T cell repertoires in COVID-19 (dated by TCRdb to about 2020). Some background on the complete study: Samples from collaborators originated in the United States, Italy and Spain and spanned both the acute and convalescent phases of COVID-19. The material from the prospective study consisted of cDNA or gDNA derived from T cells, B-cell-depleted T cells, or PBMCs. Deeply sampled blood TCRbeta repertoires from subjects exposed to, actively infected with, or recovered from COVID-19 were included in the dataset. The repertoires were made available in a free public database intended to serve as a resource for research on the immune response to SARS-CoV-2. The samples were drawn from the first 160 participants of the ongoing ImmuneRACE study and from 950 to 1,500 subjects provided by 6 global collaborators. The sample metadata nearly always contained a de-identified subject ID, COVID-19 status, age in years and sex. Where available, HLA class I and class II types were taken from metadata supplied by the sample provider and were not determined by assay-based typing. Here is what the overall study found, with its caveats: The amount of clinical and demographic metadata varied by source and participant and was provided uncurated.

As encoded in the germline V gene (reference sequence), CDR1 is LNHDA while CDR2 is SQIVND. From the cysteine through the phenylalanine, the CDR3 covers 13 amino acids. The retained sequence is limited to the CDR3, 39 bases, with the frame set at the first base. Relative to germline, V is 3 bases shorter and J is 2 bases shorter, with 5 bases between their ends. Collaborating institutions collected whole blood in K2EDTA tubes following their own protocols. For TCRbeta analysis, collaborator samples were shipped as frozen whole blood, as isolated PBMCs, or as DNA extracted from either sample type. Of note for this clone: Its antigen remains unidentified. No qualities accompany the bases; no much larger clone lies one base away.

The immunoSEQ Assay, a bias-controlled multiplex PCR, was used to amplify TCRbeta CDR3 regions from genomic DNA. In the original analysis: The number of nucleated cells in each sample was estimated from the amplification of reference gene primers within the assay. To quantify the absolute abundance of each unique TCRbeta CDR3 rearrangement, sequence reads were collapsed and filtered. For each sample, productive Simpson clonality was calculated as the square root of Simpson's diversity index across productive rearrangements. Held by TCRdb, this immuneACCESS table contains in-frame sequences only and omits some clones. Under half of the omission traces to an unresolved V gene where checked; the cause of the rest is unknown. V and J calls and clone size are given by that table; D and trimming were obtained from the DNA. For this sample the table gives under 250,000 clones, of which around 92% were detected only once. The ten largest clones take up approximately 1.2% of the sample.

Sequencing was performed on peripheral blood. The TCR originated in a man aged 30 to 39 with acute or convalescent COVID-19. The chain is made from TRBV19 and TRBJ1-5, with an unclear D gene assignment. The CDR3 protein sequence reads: CASSMAGNQPQHF. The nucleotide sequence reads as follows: TGTGCCAGTAGTATGGCAGGCAATCAGCCCCAGCATTTT.